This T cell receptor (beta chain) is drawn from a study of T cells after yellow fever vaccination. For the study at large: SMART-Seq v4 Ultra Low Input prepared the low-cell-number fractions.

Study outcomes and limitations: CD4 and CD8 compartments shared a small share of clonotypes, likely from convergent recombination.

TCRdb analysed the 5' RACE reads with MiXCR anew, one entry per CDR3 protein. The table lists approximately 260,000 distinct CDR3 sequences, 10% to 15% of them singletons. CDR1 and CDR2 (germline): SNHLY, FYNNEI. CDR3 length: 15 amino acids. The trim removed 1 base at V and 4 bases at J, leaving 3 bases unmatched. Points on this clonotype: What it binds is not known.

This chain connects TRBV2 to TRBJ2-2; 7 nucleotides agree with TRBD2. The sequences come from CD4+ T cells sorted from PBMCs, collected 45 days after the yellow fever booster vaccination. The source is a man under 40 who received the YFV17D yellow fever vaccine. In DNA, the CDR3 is TGTGCCAGCAGTGAAGGGGGACTACCCACCGGGGAGCTGTTTTTT. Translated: CASSEGGLPTGELFF.